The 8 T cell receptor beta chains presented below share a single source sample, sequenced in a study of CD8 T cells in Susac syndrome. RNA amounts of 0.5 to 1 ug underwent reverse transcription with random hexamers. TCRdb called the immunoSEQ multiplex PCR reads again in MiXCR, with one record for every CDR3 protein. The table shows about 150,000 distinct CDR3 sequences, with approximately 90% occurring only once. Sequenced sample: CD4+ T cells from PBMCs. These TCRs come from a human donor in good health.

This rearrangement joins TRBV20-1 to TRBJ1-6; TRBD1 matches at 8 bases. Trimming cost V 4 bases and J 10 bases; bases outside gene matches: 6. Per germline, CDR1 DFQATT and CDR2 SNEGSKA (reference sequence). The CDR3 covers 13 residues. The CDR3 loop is CSAIRQGRSPLHF. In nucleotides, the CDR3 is TGCAGTGCTATTAGACAGGGGCGGTCACCCCTCCACTTT.

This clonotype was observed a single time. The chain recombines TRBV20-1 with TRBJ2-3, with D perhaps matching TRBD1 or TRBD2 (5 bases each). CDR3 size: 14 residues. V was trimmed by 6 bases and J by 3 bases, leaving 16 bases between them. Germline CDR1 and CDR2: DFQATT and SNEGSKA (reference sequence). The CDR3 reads CSAIDWGLTDTQYF. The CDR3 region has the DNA TGCAGTGCCATCGACTGGGGGTTAACAGATACGCAGTATTTT.

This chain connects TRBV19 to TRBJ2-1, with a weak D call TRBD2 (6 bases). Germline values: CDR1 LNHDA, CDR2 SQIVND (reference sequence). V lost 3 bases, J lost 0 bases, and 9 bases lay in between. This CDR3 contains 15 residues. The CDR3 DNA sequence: TGTGCCAGTAGTATCGAGCGGGTCTCCTACAATGAGCAGTTCTTC. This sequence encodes CASSIERVSYNEQFF.

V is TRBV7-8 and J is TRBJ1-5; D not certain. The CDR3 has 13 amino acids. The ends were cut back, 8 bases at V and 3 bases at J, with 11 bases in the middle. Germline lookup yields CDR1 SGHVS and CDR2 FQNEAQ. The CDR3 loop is CASRRGPNQPQHF. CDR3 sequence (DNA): TGTGCCAGCCGACGAGGACCCAATCAGCCCCAGCATTTT.

The CDR3 coding sequence is TGTGCCAGCAACCCCCTCCCTCGTCAGGATCCCTACGAGCAGTACTTC. It encodes CASNPLPRQDPYEQYF. The chain joins TRBV11-2 to TRBJ2-7, with unresolved D. This CDR3 has 16 amino acids. CDR1 is SGHAT and CDR2 is FQNNGV in the germline V gene. Between the trimmed V and J ends, which lost 7 bases and 2 bases, there was a span of 21 bases.

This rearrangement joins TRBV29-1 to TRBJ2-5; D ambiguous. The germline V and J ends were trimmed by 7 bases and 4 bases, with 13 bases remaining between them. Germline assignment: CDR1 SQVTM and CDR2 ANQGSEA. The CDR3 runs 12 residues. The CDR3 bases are TGCAGCGGGTCCTCAGAGTCAGAGACCCAGTACTTC. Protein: CSGSSESETQYF.

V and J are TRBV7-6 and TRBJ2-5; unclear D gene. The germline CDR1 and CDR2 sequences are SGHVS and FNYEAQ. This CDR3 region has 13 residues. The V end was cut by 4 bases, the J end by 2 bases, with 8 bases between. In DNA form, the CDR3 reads TGTGCCAGCAGCTCGGTCCTTCAAGAGACCCAGTACTTC. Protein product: CASSSVLQETQYF. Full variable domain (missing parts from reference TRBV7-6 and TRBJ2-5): GAGVSQSPRYKVTKRGQDVALRCDPISGHVSLYWYRQALGQGPEFLTYFNYEAQQDKSGLPNDRFSAERPEGSISTLTIQRTEQRDSAMYRCASSSVLQETQYFGPGTRLLVL.

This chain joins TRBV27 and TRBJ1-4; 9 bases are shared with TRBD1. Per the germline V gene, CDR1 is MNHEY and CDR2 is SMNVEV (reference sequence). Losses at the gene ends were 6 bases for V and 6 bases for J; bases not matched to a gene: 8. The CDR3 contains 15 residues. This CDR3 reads CASSAPGQGDEKLFF. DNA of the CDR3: TGTGCCAGCAGCGCCCCGGGACAGGGCGATGAAAAACTGTTTTTT.